This T cell receptor beta chain comes out of a study of cytomegalovirus exposure and HLA in healthy donors. Study findings and constraints: An observed cluster of highly shared sequence variants was recorded as a likely sequencing artifact.

This clone has only a few counts. Antigen unknown. Germline loops: CDR1 SGHRS, CDR2 YFSETQ. The ends lost 1 base at V and 2 bases at J; junction bases unmatched: 6. CDR3 length equals 16 residues. Researchers ran the PCR with 60 Vbeta and 13 Jbeta primers. Assay: immunoSEQ multiplex PCR; the TCRdb copy retains only in-frame clones and omits some. This table holds over 150,000 clones, around 80% found once. This sequence originates from a woman under 40 in good health and CMV-seropositive. The chain is built from TRBV5-1 and TRBJ2-3, with 8 bases identical to TRBD1. Sequenced sample: PBMCs. CDR3 sequence: CASSLQGAINTDTQYF. In DNA form, the CDR3 reads TGCGCCAGCAGCTTGCAGGGGGCCATTAACACAGATACGCAGTATTTT.